Shown below are 25 T cell receptor beta chains from a single sample sequenced in a study of blood T cells in healthy people across ages. PCR was performed a second time for roughly 7 to 11 cycles using a sample-barcoded 5' primer and a J-beta primer mix. MiXCR, applied by TCRdb to the 5' RACE reads, yields one record per CDR3 protein. The table lists hundreds of thousands of distinct CDR3 sequences, 25% to 35% of them singletons. Sequences were obtained from blood. These receptors all come from a woman of 80 years or more in good health.

This clonotype has a count of ten or more. The chain uses TRBV7-9 and TRBJ1-2, with TRBD1 matching over 8 bases. V trimming: 2 bases; J trimming: 4 bases; junction bases outside the gene matches: 15. This CDR3 region has 18 residues. From germline, CDR1 is SEHNR and CDR2 FQNEAQ (reference sequence). The CDR3 sequence is CASSLFGQGTGLSYGYTF. DNA for the CDR3: TGTGCCAGCAGCTTATTCGGGCAGGGGACAGGATTAAGCTATGGCTACACCTTC.

This clonotype was observed at least ten times. The rearrangement uses TRBV7-2 and TRBJ2-3, with D perhaps matching TRBD1 or TRBD2 (5 bases each). The CDR3 has 14 residues. V lost 1 base to trimming and J lost 4 bases, with 9 bases between them. From germline, CDR1 is SGHTA and CDR2 FQGNSA. CDR3 amino acids: CASSLGRGPDTQYF. CDR3 DNA sequence: TGTGCCAGCAGCTTAGGCCGGGGCCCAGATACGCAGTATTTT.

A note on this clonotype: This may be a read error: a much more frequent sequence differs by one nucleotide. CDR3 DNA: TGTGCCAGCAGTGGGCAGACAGCGAGCACAGATACGCAGTATTTT. Translating it yields CASSGQTASTDTQYF. This chain joins TRBV6-1 and TRBJ2-3; D perhaps matches TRBD1 (5 bases). The CDR3 contains 15 residues. Germline CDR1 MNHNS, CDR2 SASEGT. Trimming stripped 4 bases from V and 0 bases from J, with 11 bases between.

This clonotype was seen more than once but under ten times. This sequence joins TRBV6-1 and TRBJ2-2; D perhaps matches TRBD1 (5 bases). Looked up from germline, CDR1 is MNHNS and CDR2 is SASEGT. Trimming removed 6 bases from V and 6 bases from J, with 14 bases in between. CDR3 length: 14 residues. CDR3 coding DNA: TGTGCCAGCAGCCCTGTGGGGCCCGCCGGGGAGCTGTTTTTT. As protein: CASSPVGPAGELFF.

The sample holds many counts of this clonotype. The chain combines TRBV20-1 with TRBJ1-4; possibly TRBD1 for D (5 bases). The germline gives CDR1 DFQATT, CDR2 SNEGSKA (reference sequence). The CDR3 spans 10 residues. The germline V and J ends were trimmed by 7 bases and 8 bases, with 8 bases remaining between them. CDR3 coding DNA: TGCAGTGGGGGGGGGGAAAAACTGTTTTTT. It codes for CSGGGEKLFF.

The V call is TRBV5-1, the J call TRBJ2-2; D possibly corresponds to TRBD1 (5 bases). The CDR3 is 14 residues long. V lost 3 bases and J lost 4, with 10 bases in between. Per germline, CDR1 SGHRS and CDR2 YFSETQ. The CDR3 coding sequence is TGCGCCAGCAGCTCAGGGATCCTCACCGGGGAGCTGTTTTTT. Translated, it gives CASSSGILTGELFF.

The rearrangement uses TRBV6-6 and TRBJ1-1; a weak D match, TRBD1 (5 bases). The CDR3 sequence is 13 residues long. Looked up from germline, CDR1 is MNHNY and CDR2 is SVGAGI (reference sequence). Trimming cost V 7 bases and J 0 bases, with 9 bases left between them. The chain's CDR3 is CASKDTMNTEAFF. The DNA for the CDR3 is TGTGCCAGCAAGGACACCATGAACACTGAAGCTTTCTTT.

The sample holds a few counts of this clonotype. A read error may explain this, as a much larger clone is one base away. The CDR3 region has the DNA TGTGCCAGCGGAACCGGACCGGGCGGGGAGCAGTACTTC. This sequence encodes CASGTGPGGEQYF. The chain links TRBV28 to TRBJ2-7, with D perhaps matching TRBD2 (5 bases). Germline V gives CDR1 MDHEN, CDR2 SYDVKM. The CDR3 has 13 residues. Trimming removed 8 bases at V and 7 bases at J, with 18 bases between.

J is TRBJ1-5 and V is TRBV7-2, with D unresolved. The CDR3 consists of 17 residues. The V gene lost 1 base and the J gene lost 0 bases, with 13 bases spanning the gap. Germline values: CDR1 SGHTA, CDR2 FQGNSA. This CDR3 is CASSLGDSVYSNQPQHF. The CDR3 bases are TGTGCCAGCAGCTTAGGGGATAGTGTTTATAGCAATCAGCCCCAGCATTTT. The full variable domain, with the rest looked up from reference TRBV7-2 and TRBJ1-5, is GAGVSQSPSNKVTEKGKDVELRCDPISGHTALYWYRQSLGQGLEFLIYFQGNSAPDKSGLPSDRFSAERTGGSVSTLTIQRTQQEDSAVYLCASSLGDSVYSNQPQHFGDGTRLSIL.

This clonotype was counted at least ten times. The chain carries TRBV2 and TRBJ2-7; D gene unclear. CDR1 SNHLY and CDR2 FYNNEI come from the germline V gene. V was cut by 5 bases and J by 5 bases, with 4 bases left in between. There are 10 residues in the CDR3. The DNA for the CDR3 is TGTGCCAGCAGTCTGAACGAGCAGTACTTC. Translation gives CASSLNEQYF.

This clonotype was counted many times. The CDR3 DNA reads TGCGCCAGCAGCCAAGATGGGGGTGACTTAAATGAAAAACTGTTTTTT. Translated: CASSQDGGDLNEKLFF. The chain carries TRBV4-1 and TRBJ1-4; weak D call: TRBD1 (5 bases). Germline V CDR1 and CDR2: MGHRA, YSYEKL. This CDR3 is built from 16 residues. Trimming shortened V by 0 bases and J by 5 bases, and 13 bases separated the two germline ends.

The rearrangement uses TRBV12-3 or TRBV12-4 and TRBJ2-7; D may be TRBD1 (6 bases). The V gene lost 2 bases and the J gene lost 2 bases, with 10 bases spanning the gap. The CDR3 runs 14 residues. The CDR3 sequence: CASSLSGQPYEQYF. The CDR3 nucleotides read TGTGCCAGCAGTTTATCCGGACAGCCCTACGAGCAGTACTTC.

This chain uses TRBV20-1 with TRBJ1-1; no firm D call. In germline, CDR1 is DFQATT, CDR2 SNEGSKA (reference sequence). The CDR3 runs to 12 residues. The V end lost 5 bases, the J end lost 0 bases, and 7 bases lay between the germline ends. The CDR3: CSASGLNTEAFF. CDR3 bases: TGCAGTGCTTCAGGTTTGAACACTGAAGCTTTCTTT.

This clonotype appeared many times. The rearrangement uses TRBV4-1 and TRBJ2-2; a possible D gene is TRBD2 (6 bases). This CDR3 has 15 residues. The V end was cut by 1 base, the J end by 7 bases, with 13 bases between. The germline V gene has CDR1 MGHRA and CDR2 YSYEKL. CDR3 loop: CASSQGPLGGGELFF. The CDR3 nucleotides are TGCGCCAGCAGCCAAGGTCCTTTGGGAGGCGGGGAGCTGTTTTTT.

Only one count was recorded for this clonotype. The rearrangement uses TRBV2 and TRBJ2-2; tentatively, D is TRBD2 (5 bases). V was cut by 7 bases and J by 5 bases, with 11 bases left in between. This CDR3 contains 13 residues. CDR1 is SNHLY, CDR2 FYNNEI, per germline. The CDR3 DNA reads as TGTGCCAGCAAACCCGGGGTAACCGGGGAGCTGTTTTTT. Translation: CASKPGVTGELFF.

V and J are TRBV10-2 and TRBJ2-4; the D is unclear. TRBJ2-5 matches the DNA end more closely, so the J call is doubtful. The CDR3 is made up of 13 amino acids. In germline, CDR1 is WSHSY, CDR2 SAAADI. The DNA for the CDR3 is TGCGCCAGCAGTGGGGCTAGAGAAGAGACCCAGTACTTC. Translation: CASSGAREETQYF.

This sequence joins TRBV20-1 and TRBJ2-1, with 9 bases fitting TRBD2. V lost 6 bases and J lost 5; bases outside the gene matches: 8. The CDR3 spans 14 residues. The germline V gene encodes CDR1 DFQATT and CDR2 SNEGSKA (reference sequence). The CDR3 sequence is CSAESGGPDNEQFF. CDR3 bases: TGCAGTGCCGAAAGCGGGGGGCCTGACAATGAGCAGTTCTTC.

This clonotype was seen a few times. This chain uses TRBV11-3 with TRBJ1-1; D not certain. The V end lost 0 bases, the J end lost 9 bases, and 11 bases lay between the germline ends. This CDR3 comprises 13 residues. Germline V gives CDR1 SGHNT, CDR2 YENEEA. CDR3: CASSLDWRSQAFF. CDR3 nucleotide sequence: TGTGCCAGCAGCTTAGATTGGAGATCCCAAGCTTTCTTT.

As for this clonotype: This may arise from a read error, as a much more abundant clone is one base away. CDR3 DNA sequence: TGTGCCAGCAGCGGAGACCCAACCTACAATGAGCAGTTCTTC. Protein sequence: CASSGDPTYNEQFF. The chain carries TRBV7-2 and TRBJ2-1; no clear D. Trimming took 5 bases from V and 2 from J, leaving 10 bases between them. From germline, CDR1 is SGHTA and CDR2 FQGNSA. The CDR3 has 14 amino acids.

The chain employs TRBV20-1 and TRBJ2-4; D is possibly TRBD2 (7 bases). Gene TRBJ2-5 matches the end of the DNA better, so the J call may be wrong. The CDR3 contains 13 residues. Germline values: CDR1 DFQATT, CDR2 SNEGSKA (reference sequence). CDR3 loop: CSAPRGAQETQYF. Written as DNA, the CDR3 is TGCAGTGCTCCACGGGGGGCACAAGAGACCCAGTACTTC.

The genes are TRBV7-2 and TRBJ2-3, with 10 bases fitting TRBD2. Per germline, CDR1 SGHTA and CDR2 FQGNSA. The trim removed 6 bases at V and 6 bases at J, leaving 9 bases unmatched. The CDR3 is made up of 15 amino acids. The CDR3 nucleotides are TGTGCCAGCAGGCTACAGCGGGGGGGCATCGATACGCAGTATTTT. Its protein product is CASRLQRGGIDTQYF.

The sample holds many counts of this clonotype. The chain joins TRBV2 to TRBJ2-6; D call uncertain. CDR3 length: 16 residues. Looked up from germline, CDR1 is SNHLY and CDR2 is FYNNEI. V was shortened by 6 bases and J by 0 bases, with 12 bases between the two germline ends. This CDR3 reads CASSVGPFSGANVLTF. As DNA, the CDR3 is TGTGCCAGCAGCGTTGGACCCTTCTCTGGGGCCAACGTCCTGACTTTC.

This clonotype occurred a few times. The J gene is TRBJ1-1, the V gene TRBV27, with 10 bases fitting TRBD1. Trimming cost V 3 bases and J 7 bases; bases outside gene matches: 5. The germline V gene encodes CDR1 MNHEY and CDR2 SMNVEV (reference sequence). The CDR3 has 14 residues. CDR3 region: CASSFGTGEGEAFF. The CDR3 nucleotides read TGTGCCAGCAGTTTCGGGACAGGGGAGGGTGAAGCTTTCTTT.

This clonotype came up many times. V usage is TRBV20-1 and J usage is TRBJ2-3; TRBD2 agrees at 8 bases. Unmatched junction bases numbered 4, after V lost 1 base and J lost 1 base. Germline CDR1 and CDR2: DFQATT and SNEGSKA (reference sequence). This CDR3 has 15 amino acids. The CDR3 protein is CSARVTGGGTDTQYF. The DNA of the CDR3 is TGCAGTGCTAGAGTGACGGGGGGGGGCACAGATACGCAGTATTTT.

This clonotype showed up many times. The chain couples TRBV11-2 to TRBJ2-3; D possibly matches TRBD1 or TRBD2 (5 bases each). Germline V gene data show CDR1 as SGHAT and CDR2 as FQNNGV. Deletions cut 7 bases from V and 0 bases from J, with 14 bases between. The CDR3 is made up of 15 amino acids. Written as DNA, the CDR3 is TGTGCCAGCAACTCACGGGGCTTCAGCACAGATACGCAGTATTTT. Its translation is CASNSRGFSTDTQYF.